The 13 T cell receptor beta chains reported below all come from one sample, sequenced in a study of siplizumab effects on memory and regulatory T cells. Produced via immunoSEQ multiplex PCR; TCRdb's table is partial and in-frame only. The sample has about 100,000 clones; 91% are singletons. The sequencing input was CD4+ T cells sorted from blood. Receptor source: a human donor in good health.

The chain carries TRBV7-9 and TRBJ1-2; 10 positions match TRBD1. The CDR3 is made up of 15 amino acids. V was clipped by 4 bases and J by 6 bases; unmatched bases: 8. Per the germline V gene, CDR1 is SEHNR and CDR2 is FQNEAQ (reference sequence). The CDR3 DNA follows: TGTGCCAGCAGCTCTCGAGGGGGGACAGGGGATGGCTACACCTTC. Translation: CASSSRGGTGDGYTF. The full variable domain, in which reference TRBV7-9 and TRBJ1-2 provide the parts outside the CDR3, is DTGVSQNPRHKITKRGQNVTFRCDPISEHNRLYWYRQTLGQGPEFLTYFQNEAQLEKSRLLSDRFSAERPKGSFSTLEIQRTEQGDSAMYLCASSSRGGTGDGYTFGSGTRLTVV.

The V and J genes are TRBV6-6 and TRBJ1-1; a weak D match, TRBD1 (6 bases). Trimming left V 4 bases short and J 1 base short, with 10 bases between. The length of the CDR3 is 14 residues. Germline CDR1 MNHNY, CDR2 SVGAGI (reference sequence). CDR3 residues: CASSFKQGNTEAFF. In DNA form, the CDR3 reads TGTGCCAGCAGTTTCAAACAGGGGAACACTGAAGCTTTCTTT.

The chain uses TRBV4-1 and TRBJ2-3, with 7 bases aligning to TRBD2. Germline V lookup: CDR1 MGHRA, CDR2 YSYEKL. The J segment lost 6 bases and the V segment lost 1 base, leaving 7 bases of the junction unmatched. This CDR3 comprises 15 residues. In nucleotides, the CDR3 is TGCGCCAGCAGCCAAGTTGCTAGCGGTAGGGATACGCAGTATTTT. Its protein is CASSQVASGRDTQYF.

This clone has more than one count but fewer than ten. This rearrangement joins TRBV2 to TRBJ1-6; 9 nucleotides line up with TRBD1. Germline V gene data show CDR1 as SNHLY and CDR2 as FYNNEI. After removal of 8 bases from V and 8 bases from J, the junction contained 4 bases not matched to a gene. This CDR3 comprises 13 residues. CDR3: CASQQGAHSPLHF. CDR3 in DNA: TGTGCCAGCCAACAGGGGGCGCATTCACCCCTCCACTTT.

The gene calls are TRBV28 and TRBJ1-6; D gene unclear. The germline gives CDR1 MDHEN, CDR2 SYDVKM. The CDR3 has 16 amino acids. The germline V and J ends were trimmed by 2 bases and 0 bases, with 8 bases remaining between them. This CDR3 reads CASSLKLSSYNSPLHF. The CDR3 coding sequence is TGTGCCAGCAGTTTAAAACTCAGCTCCTATAATTCACCCCTCCACTTT. The variable domain in full, with the rest retrieved from reference TRBV28 and TRBJ1-6, is DVKVTQSSRYLVKRTGEKVFLECVQDMDHENMFWYRQDPGLGLRLIYFSYDVKMKEKGDIPEGYSVSREKKERFSLILESASTNQTSMYLCASSLKLSSYNSPLHFGNGTRLTVT.

The chain links TRBV23-1 to TRBJ1-6; D remains unclear. TRBV23-1 is an open reading frame whose function is uncertain. This CDR3 has 17 residues. Between the trimmed V and J ends, which lost 0 bases and 4 bases, there was a span of 13 bases. The CDR3 DNA follows: TGCGCCAGCAGTCAATCGAGGAAGGGCAGATATAATTCACCCCTCCACTTT. Protein product: CASSQSRKGRYNSPLHF.

The gene calls are TRBV5-8 and TRBJ2-2, with 11 bases matching TRBD1. The germline V gene encodes CDR1 SGHTS and CDR2 YDEGEE. The V segment lost 5 bases and the J segment 4 bases; nucleotides outside the gene matches: 4. The CDR3 extends over 15 amino acids. The chain's CDR3 is CASSLGTGGTGELFF. CDR3 DNA sequence: TGTGCCAGCAGTCTGGGGACAGGGGGCACCGGGGAGCTGTTTTTT.

The chain couples TRBV12-5 to TRBJ2-1; 7 bases agree with TRBD1. The ends lost 6 bases at V and 8 bases at J; junction bases unmatched: 13. Germline V gene lookup returns CDR1 LGHNT and CDR2 FRNRAP. The CDR3 sequence is 15 residues long. The CDR3 here is CASGSPPDRAYEQFF. The CDR3 DNA reads TGTGCTAGTGGCTCTCCTCCCGACAGGGCTTATGAGCAGTTCTTC.

CDR3 bases: TGTGCCAGCAGATCCGATTCTAGCGGGTACTTCACAGATACGCAGTATTTT. Translating gives CASRSDSSGYFTDTQYF. The chain is built from TRBV11-1 and TRBJ2-3; 8 bases are shared with TRBD2. CDR3 length: 17 residues. Trimming cost V 6 bases and J 2 bases; bases outside gene matches: 13. Germline values: CDR1 SGHAT, CDR2 FQDESV (reference sequence).

A word on this clone: Within the sample, other DNA sequences also encode this same CDR3. The chain links TRBV18 to TRBJ2-7, with 11 nucleotides matching TRBD1. CDR3 size: 14 residues. From germline, CDR1 is KGHSH and CDR2 LQKENI. J gave up 7 bases and V 6 bases, and 8 bases lay outside the gene matches. The CDR3 spells CASSRPGQGGEQYF. CDR3 sequence (DNA): TGTGCCAGCTCGCGGCCGGGACAGGGGGGGGAGCAGTACTTC.

The CDR3 reads CASSGTGSHEQYF. The CDR3 DNA reads as TGTGCCAGTAGTGGGACAGGGTCCCACGAGCAGTACTTC. The chain recombines TRBV19 with TRBJ2-7; 9 bases are shared with TRBD1. CDR1 and CDR2 (germline): LNHDA, SQIVND (reference sequence). J was trimmed by 5 bases and V by 5 bases; bases with no gene match: 4. This CDR3 has 13 amino acids.

The chain combines TRBV2 with TRBJ2-5; D unclear. The CDR3 has 12 amino acids. Trimming removed 8 bases from V and 5 bases from J, with 12 bases in between. The germline CDR1 and CDR2 sequences are SNHLY and FYNNEI. CDR3 loop: CASLISRETQYF. As DNA, the CDR3 is TGTGCCAGCCTCATCTCTAGGGAGACCCAGTACTTC.

V gene TRBV27 combines with J gene TRBJ2-7, with 8 bases identical to TRBD1. V shed 5 bases, J shed 2 bases, and the junction held 5 bases outside the gene matches. CDR3 length equals 14 residues. The germline CDR1 and CDR2 sequences are MNHEY and SMNVEV (reference sequence). The CDR3 region has the DNA TGTGCCAGCAGTCCATGGGACAGGCCCTACGAGCAGTACTTC. Translation gives CASSPWDRPYEQYF.